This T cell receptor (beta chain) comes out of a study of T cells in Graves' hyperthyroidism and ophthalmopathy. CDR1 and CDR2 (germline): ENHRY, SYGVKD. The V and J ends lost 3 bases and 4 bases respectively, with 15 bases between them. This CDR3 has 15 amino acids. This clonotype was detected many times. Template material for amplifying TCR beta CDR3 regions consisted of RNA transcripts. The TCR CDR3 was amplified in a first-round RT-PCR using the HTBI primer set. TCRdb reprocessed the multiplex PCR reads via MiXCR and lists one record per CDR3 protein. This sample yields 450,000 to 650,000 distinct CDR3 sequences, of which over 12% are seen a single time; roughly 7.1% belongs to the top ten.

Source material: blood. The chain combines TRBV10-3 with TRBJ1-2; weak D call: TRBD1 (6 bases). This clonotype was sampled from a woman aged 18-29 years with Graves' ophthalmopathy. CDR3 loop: CAISDTGKRAYGYTF. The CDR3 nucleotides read TGTGCCATCAGTGACACAGGGAAAAGGGCCTATGGCTACACCTTC.